These T cell receptor beta chains were read from a single sample in a study of blood T cell repertoires in COVID-19. TCRdb's table, derived via immunoSEQ multiplex PCR, lists solely in-frame clones and lacks some. This table holds 95,000 to 120,000 clones, roughly four fifths found once. Sequenced input: peripheral blood. These receptor sequences come from a woman between 70 and 85 years old with acute or convalescent COVID-19. The CDR3 runs from the conserved cysteine through the conserved F or W. A D gene is named only where the DNA matches it firmly. Rows may omit the clone size; those that give it use once, few, many or a size class.

>TRBJ1-1|.|TRBD1|TRBV6-5
CASSKGGTGATEAFF
TGTGCCAGCAGTAAGGGCGGGACAGGGGCCACTGAAGCTTTCTTT
>TRBJ2-1|.|TRBD2|TRBV7-3
CASSVSGLALNEQFF
TGTGCCAGCAGCGTGTCCGGACTAGCACTGAATGAGCAGTTCTTC
>TRBJ1-5|.|.|TRBV27
CASSHGRNQPQHF
TGTGCCAGCAGCCATGGGCGCAATCAGCCCCAGCATTTT
>TRBJ2-7|once|TRBD2|TRBV24-1
CATSEQTSGCSPYEQYF
TGTGCCACCAGTGAACAAACTAGCGGGTGTTCTCCCTACGAGCAGTACTTC
>TRBJ1-2|few|.|TRBV28
CASSTLGGGEAYGYTF
TGTGCCAGCAGTACCCTTGGGGGGGGCGAGGCCTATGGCTACACCTTC
>TRBJ2-3|medium-sized|TRBD1|TRBV4-3
CASSQDLIGGPSTDTQYF
TGCGCCAGCAGCCAAGATTTAATAGGGGGCCCTAGCACAGATACGCAGTATTTT
>TRBJ2-4|few|.|TRBV28
CASSAGPPKNIQYF
TGTGCCAGCAGTGCGGGCCCTCCCAAAAACATTCAGTACTTC
>TRBJ1-2|.|TRBD1|TRBV2
CASSEGTGGTF
TGTGCCAGCAGTGAGGGGACAGGTGGCACCTTC
>TRBJ2-5|.|.|TRBV7-9
CASSFRGRGETQYF
TGTGCCAGCAGCTTCAGGGGCAGAGGAGAGACCCAGTACTTC
>TRBJ2-1|few|TRBD1|TRBV2
CASMGQGRTEQFF
TGTGCCAGCATGGGACAGGGGCGGACTGAGCAGTTCTTC
>TRBJ2-5|.|.|TRBV6-5
CASNRSVREETQYF
TGTGCCAGCAACCGATCGGTGAGGGAAGAGACCCAGTACTTC
>TRBJ1-6|.|.|TRBV4-2
CASSQSPRGLNSPLHF
TGTGCCAGCAGCCAAAGCCCTAGAGGCTTGAATTCACCCCTCCACTTT
>TRBJ1-5|.|.|TRBV5-4
CASSLDQGSNQPQHF
TGTGCCAGCAGCTTGGATCAGGGGAGCAATCAGCCCCAGCATTTT
>TRBJ2-5|.|TRBD1|TRBV5-6
CASSLLTGFKETQYF
TGTGCCAGCAGCTTGCTGACAGGGTTCAAAGAGACCCAGTACTTC
>TRBJ2-1|.|TRBD2|TRBV4-2
CASSQDASGTSGFSSYNEQFF
TGTGCCAGCAGCCAAGATGCCTCCGGGACTAGCGGTTTCAGCTCCTACAATGAGCAGTTCTTC
>TRBJ1-1|.|.|TRBV2
CASSRTGGGRYTEAFF
TGTGCCAGCAGCCGCACCGGGGGTGGTAGGTACACTGAAGCTTTCTTT
>TRBJ2-1|.|.|TRBV7-9
CASSPGSLYEQFF
TGTGCCAGCAGCCCCGGGAGTCTCTATGAGCAGTTCTTC
>TRBJ2-3|.|.|TRBV7-3
CASSPFRHETQYF
TGTGCCAGCAGCCCCTTCCGACATGAAACGCAGTATTTT
>TRBJ2-1|.|TRBD1|TRBV4-3
CASSQGKGARNEQFF
TGCGCCAGCAGCCAAGGAAAGGGGGCGAGAAATGAGCAGTTCTTC
>TRBJ1-2|.|TRBD1|TRBV15
CATSRGAGQGLYGYTF
TGTGCCACCAGCAGAGGGGCGGGACAGGGACTTTATGGCTACACCTTC
>TRBJ1-1|.|TRBD1|TRBV11-2
CASTKTGTGGMNTEAFF
TGTGCCAGCACCAAAACGGGGACAGGGGGGATGAACACTGAAGCTTTCTTT
>TRBJ2-2|.|.|TRBV2
CASSARKGQNTGELFF
TGTGCCAGCAGTGCGAGGAAGGGACAGAACACCGGGGAGCTGTTTTTT
>TRBJ2-1|.|TRBD2|TRBV14
CASSQVSGGSGNEQFF
TGTGCCAGCAGCCAAGTATCTGGCGGGAGCGGCAATGAGCAGTTCTTC
>TRBJ2-5|.|TRBD2|TRBV9
CASSVASGRVETQYF
TGTGCCAGCAGCGTAGCCAGCGGGAGAGTTGAGACCCAGTACTTC
>TRBJ2-7|few|.|TRBV29-1
CSVTTSYEQYF
TGCAGCGTGACAACCTCCTACGAGCAGTACTTC
>TRBJ1-2|.|.|TRBV2
CASSARANYGYTF
TGTGCCAGCAGTGCCAGGGCGAACTATGGCTACACCTTC
>TRBJ2-2|.|.|TRBV15
CATSRAPGNTGELFF
TGTGCCACCAGCAGAGCCCCAGGGAACACCGGGGAGCTGTTTTTT
>TRBJ2-7|many|.|TRBV7-3
CASSLTDSSYEQYF
TGTGCCAGCAGCCTAACGGACTCCAGTTACGAGCAGTACTTC
>TRBJ1-3|.|TRBD1|TRBV7-8
CASSQRQGGSGNTIYF
TGTGCCAGCAGCCAAAGACAGGGTGGCTCTGGAAACACCATATATTTT
>TRBJ1-1|.|.|TRBV29-1
CSVEIAVEAFF
TGCAGCGTTGAAATTGCAGTAGAAGCTTTCTTT
>TRBJ2-3|.|.|TRBV2
CASREGDIDTQYF
TGTGCCAGCAGAGAAGGTGACATTGATACGCAGTATTTT
>TRBJ2-2|.|TRBD1|TRBV7-7
CASSLDRGPTGELFF
TGTGCTAGCAGCCTCGACAGGGGGCCTACCGGGGAGCTGTTTTTT
>TRBJ2-1|.|TRBD1|TRBV13
CASSLDRGSYNEQFF
TGTGCCAGCAGCCTTGACAGGGGTTCCTACAATGAGCAGTTCTTC
>TRBJ2-1|.|TRBD2|TRBV7-2
CASSLRTSGGEQFF
TGTGCCAGCAGCTTACGGACTAGCGGGGGGGAGCAGTTCTTC